One TCR beta chain is described in this entry. The data originate from a study of blood T cell repertoires in COVID-19. Overall study: From the United States, Italy and Spain came samples of acute and convalescent COVID-19. T cells, B-cell-depleted T cells, or PBMCs provided the cDNA or gDNA that served as material.

There are 15 residues in the CDR3. CDR1 MDHEN and CDR2 SYDVKM come from the germline V gene. V was trimmed by 2 bases and J by 3 bases, leaving 14 bases between them. In the study's own analysis: It was from reference gene primer amplification that nucleated cell counts were estimated. Clones were read by immunoSEQ multiplex PCR, and TCRdb kept only the in-frame ones, dropping some. Clone size and the V and J calls come from that table; the DNA yielded D and trimming. The sample lists some 45,000 clones; roughly 87% were seen once. The sequenced sample was peripheral blood. The clonotype originates from a man in his fifties or sixties with active COVID-19. The rearrangement links TRBV28 to TRBJ2-7; TRBD1 might be the D (6 bases). CDR3 sequence (DNA): TGTGCCAGCAGTTTACTCCGAAAAGGGGGCTACGAGCAGTACTTC. The encoded protein is CASSLLRKGGYEQYF.